The 10 T cell receptor beta chains below all came from one sample that was sequenced in a study of blood T cells in healthy people across ages. Using a J-beta primer mix together with a sample-barcoded 5' primer, a second PCR was run for about 6 to 11 cycles. One entry per CDR3 protein, called by TCRdb with MiXCR from the 5' RACE reads. The table records just under 750,000 distinct CDR3 sequences, 22% of them present only once. Sample: blood. The receptor source for this set is a man in his 70s in good health.

There are many counts of this clonotype. The chain joins TRBV27 to TRBJ1-2, with D possibly matching TRBD1 (5 bases). V was clipped by 2 bases and J by 3 bases, with 19 bases between them. Germline CDR1 and CDR2: MNHEY and SMNVEV (reference sequence). The CDR3 contains 17 residues. The CDR3 loop is CASSLHLRGGSYYGYTF. CDR3 bases: TGTGCCAGCAGTTTACACCTCCGCGGGGGTAGCTACTATGGCTACACCTTC.

The chain uses TRBV5-5 and TRBJ2-6; D unclear. Germline lookup yields CDR1 SGHKS and CDR2 YYEKEE (reference sequence). The CDR3 extends over 16 amino acids. The germline V and J ends were trimmed by 1 base and 0 bases, with 8 bases remaining between them. CDR3 nucleotides: TGTGCCAGCAGCTTGTTTCCTCACTCTGGGGCCAACGTCCTGACTTTC. This codes for CASSLFPHSGANVLTF.

This chain uses TRBV5-1 with TRBJ2-5; 9 bases match TRBD2. The DNA end lines up better with TRBJ2-1; the J call may be wrong. Germline-derived CDR1 and CDR2 are SGHRS and YFSETQ. The CDR3 length is 16 residues. The CDR3 bases are TGCGCCAGCAGCCCCGGGCCTAGCGGGGCTTACAATGAGCAGTTCTTC. This translates into CASSPGPSGAYNEQFF.

The chain combines TRBV18 with TRBJ2-5; 7 bases agree with TRBD1. The end of the DNA fits TRBJ2-7 better, so the J call may be wrong. Germline CDR1 KGHSH, CDR2 LQKENI. The CDR3 runs to 15 residues. The CDR3 coding sequence is TGTGCCAGCTCACCACGAAGCCGGGACAGCTACGAGCAGTACGTC. Translating gives CASSPRSRDSYEQYV.

This clonotype was seen a few times. The rearrangement links TRBV11-2 to TRBJ1-3; unclear D gene. The germline V gene encodes CDR1 SGHAT and CDR2 FQNNGV. This CDR3 has 15 residues. V dropped 4 bases and J dropped 0 bases, with 10 bases sitting between them. For the CDR3, the DNA is TGTGCCAGCAGCTCGGGGAGGGCCTCTGGAAACACCATATATTTT. This codes for CASSSGRASGNTIYF. Full variable domain (outside the CDR3, taken from reference TRBV11-2 and TRBJ1-3): EAGVAQSPRYKIIEKRQSVAFWCNPISGHATLYWYQQILGQGPKLLIQFQNNGVVDDSQLPKDRFSAERLKGVDSTLKIQPAKLEDSAVYLCASSSGRASGNTIYFGEGSWLTVV.

The chain carries TRBV21-1 and TRBJ2-1; the table's D call, TRBD1, was not checked against the DNA. TRBV21-1 is a documented pseudogene. The CDR3 totals 14 residues. Written as DNA, the CDR3 is TGTGCCAGCAGTACAGGGGGCTATAAGGATGAGCAGTTCTTC. It translates to CASSTGGYKDEQFF.

The J gene is TRBJ1-4, the V gene TRBV7-6; weak D call: TRBD1 (5 bases). Trimming cost V 5 bases and J 1 base, with 8 bases left between them. There are 14 residues in the CDR3. The germline V gene encodes CDR1 SGHVS and CDR2 FNYEAQ. The CDR3 region has the DNA TGTGCCAGCAGCCCACAGGAAACTAATGAAAAACTGTTTTTT. This encodes CASSPQETNEKLFF.

This clonotype came up a few times. The chain is built from TRBV6-6 and TRBJ1-2; D is undetermined. Germline V gives CDR1 MNHNY, CDR2 SVGAGI (reference sequence). The CDR3 length is 13 residues. This CDR3 is CATDSEDYYGYTF. The CDR3 DNA reads as TGTGCAACGGACTCGGAGGATTACTATGGCTACACCTTC.

This clonotype has only a few counts. The genes are TRBV7-8 and TRBJ1-1; possible D gene TRBD1, 5 bases. Germline V lookup: CDR1 SGHVS, CDR2 FQNEAQ. V was clipped by 1 base and J by 1 base, with 16 bases between them. This CDR3 spans 17 amino acids. Written as DNA, the CDR3 is TGTGCCAGCAGCTTAGGAGGGGAAAATACGTGGAACACTGAAGCTTTCTTT. Translation gives CASSLGGENTWNTEAFF.

The rearrangement links TRBV13 to TRBJ1-5; TRBD1 matches 7 bases. Germline assignment: CDR1 PRHDT and CDR2 FYEKMQ (reference sequence). The junction had 14 bases not matched to a gene; V was cut back by 5 bases and J by 4 bases. CDR3 length: 17 amino acids. This CDR3 is CASSLQTGQVGNQPQHF. In nucleotides, the CDR3 is TGTGCCAGCAGCCTGCAGACAGGGCAGGTAGGGAATCAGCCCCAGCATTTT.